In its sample, the clone carrying this T cell receptor (beta chain) was seen many times. Its antigen is undetermined. The CDR3 totals 12 residues. Germline CDR1 and CDR2: KGHDR and SFDVKD. V dropped 10 bases and J dropped 1 base, with 9 bases sitting between them. According to the study, TCR beta libraries were built with iRepertoire HTBI primers and CDR3-region Arm-PCR. TCRdb called the multiplex PCR reads again in MiXCR, with one record for every CDR3 protein. Among 450,000 to 700,000 distinct CDR3 sequences listed, roughly 13% were seen once. The time point: newly diagnosed GD, antithyroid drugs for less than 3 months. Generation of the TCR library employed RNA extracted from PBMCs. This record comes from a study of regulatory T cells in long-lasting Graves disease. Study-wide points: Repertoires from persistent disease leaned toward TRBV28, TRBJ1-2 and TRBJ2-5. The persistent group shared around 2,600 public clonotypes, more than the approximately 970 shared by new patients. Graves' patients with persistent disease showed TCR diversity lower than patients newly diagnosed.

The same sample was also studied in work on T cells in Graves' hyperthyroidism and ophthalmopathy. That paper adds: Using the HTBI primer set, a first-round RT-PCR was run on the TCR CDR3.

The genes are TRBV24-1 and TRBJ1-2; D ambiguous. The sequencing used peripheral blood mononuclear cells (PBMCs), collected at new diagnosis, from a patient treated with antithyroid drugs. This TCR was recovered from a man younger than 40 with Graves disease. The chain's CDR3 is CATSRSNYGYTF. The CDR3, as DNA: TGTGCCACGTCGCGGAGTAACTATGGCTACACCTTC.